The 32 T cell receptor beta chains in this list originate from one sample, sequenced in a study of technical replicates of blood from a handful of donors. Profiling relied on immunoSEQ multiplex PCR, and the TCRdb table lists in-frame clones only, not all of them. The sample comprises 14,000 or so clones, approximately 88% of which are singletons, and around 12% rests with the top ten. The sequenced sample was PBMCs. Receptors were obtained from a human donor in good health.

In DNA, the CDR3 is TGTGCCAGCAGCACCGGTAGCGGCCAAGAGACCCAGTACTTC. Its translation: CASSTGSGQETQYF. The rearrangement links TRBV11-1 to TRBJ2-5; weak D call: TRBD2 (6 bases). There are 14 residues in the CDR3. Germline V gene data show CDR1 as SGHAT and CDR2 as FQDESV (reference sequence). Trimming took 5 bases from V and 1 from J, leaving 11 bases between them.

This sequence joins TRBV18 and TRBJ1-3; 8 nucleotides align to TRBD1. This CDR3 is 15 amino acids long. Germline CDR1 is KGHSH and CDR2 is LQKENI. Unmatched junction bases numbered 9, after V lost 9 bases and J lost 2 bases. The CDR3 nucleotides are TGTGCCAGTACTCAGGGGGCCGGCGCTGGAAACACCATATATTTT. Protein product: CASTQGAGAGNTIYF.

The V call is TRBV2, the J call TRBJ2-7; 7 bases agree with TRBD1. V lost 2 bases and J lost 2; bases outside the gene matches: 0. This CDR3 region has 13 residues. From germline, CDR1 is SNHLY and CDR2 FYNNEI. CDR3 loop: CASSEQGAYEQYF. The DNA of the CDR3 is TGTGCCAGCAGTGAACAGGGGGCCTACGAGCAGTACTTC. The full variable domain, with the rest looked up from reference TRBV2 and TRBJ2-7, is EPEVTQTPSHQVTQMGQEVILRCVPISNHLYFYWYRQILGQKVEFLVSFYNNEISEKSEIFDDQFSVERPDGSNFTLKIRSTKLEDSAMYFCASSEQGAYEQYFGPGTRLTVT.

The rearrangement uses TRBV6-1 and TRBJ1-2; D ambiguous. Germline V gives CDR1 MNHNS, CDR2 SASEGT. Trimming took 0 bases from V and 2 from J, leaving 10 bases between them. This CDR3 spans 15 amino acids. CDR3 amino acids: CASSEAWGENYGYTF. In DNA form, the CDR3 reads TGTGCCAGCAGTGAAGCGTGGGGAGAAAACTATGGCTACACCTTC.

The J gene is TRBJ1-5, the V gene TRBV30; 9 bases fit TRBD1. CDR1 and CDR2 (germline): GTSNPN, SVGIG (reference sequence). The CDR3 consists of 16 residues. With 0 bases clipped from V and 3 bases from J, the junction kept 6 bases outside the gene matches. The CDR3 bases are TGTGCCTGGAGTGTACAGAACAGGGGGCTCAATCAGCCCCAGCATTTT. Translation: CAWSVQNRGLNQPQHF.

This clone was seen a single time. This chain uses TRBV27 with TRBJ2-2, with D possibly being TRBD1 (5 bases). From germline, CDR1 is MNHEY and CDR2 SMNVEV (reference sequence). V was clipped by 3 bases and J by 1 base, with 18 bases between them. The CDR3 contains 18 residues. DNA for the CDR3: TGTGCCAGCAGTTTCCGCCCCATCGCAGGGCGGAACACCGGGGAGCTGTTTTTT. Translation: CASSFRPIAGRNTGELFF.

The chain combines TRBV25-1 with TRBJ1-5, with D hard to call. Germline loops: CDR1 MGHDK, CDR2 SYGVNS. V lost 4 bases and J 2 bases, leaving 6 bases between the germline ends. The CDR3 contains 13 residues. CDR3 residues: CASSVGGNQPQHF. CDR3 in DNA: TGTGCCAGCAGTGTCGGGGGCAATCAGCCCCAGCATTTT. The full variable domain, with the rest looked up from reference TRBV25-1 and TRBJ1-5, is EADIYQTPRYLVIGTGKKITLECSQTMGHDKMYWYQQDPGMELHLIHYSYGVNSTEKGDLSSESTVSRIRTEHFPLTLESARPSHTSQYLCASSVGGNQPQHFGDGTRLSIL.

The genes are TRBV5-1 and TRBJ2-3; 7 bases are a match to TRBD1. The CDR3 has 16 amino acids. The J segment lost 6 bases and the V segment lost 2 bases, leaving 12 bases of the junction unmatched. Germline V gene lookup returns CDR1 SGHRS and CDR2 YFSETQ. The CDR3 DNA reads TGCGCCAGCAGCTTCTATACAGGGGCGCAGATGGATACGCAGTATTTT. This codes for CASSFYTGAQMDTQYF.

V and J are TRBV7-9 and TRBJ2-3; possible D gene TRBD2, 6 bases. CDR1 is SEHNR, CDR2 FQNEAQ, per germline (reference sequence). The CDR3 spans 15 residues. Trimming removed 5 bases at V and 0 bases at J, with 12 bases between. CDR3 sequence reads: CASSPLAASTDTQYF. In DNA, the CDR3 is TGTGCCAGCAGCCCCTTAGCGGCTAGCACAGATACGCAGTATTTT.

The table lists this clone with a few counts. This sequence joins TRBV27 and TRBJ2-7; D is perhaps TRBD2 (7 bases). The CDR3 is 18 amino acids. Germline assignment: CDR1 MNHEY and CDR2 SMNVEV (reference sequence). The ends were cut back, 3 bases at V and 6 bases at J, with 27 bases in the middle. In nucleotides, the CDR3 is TGTGCCAGCAGTTTCACGGGGCAGGGGAGGGCCAACGGTTTCGAGCAGTACTTC. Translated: CASSFTGQGRANGFEQYF.

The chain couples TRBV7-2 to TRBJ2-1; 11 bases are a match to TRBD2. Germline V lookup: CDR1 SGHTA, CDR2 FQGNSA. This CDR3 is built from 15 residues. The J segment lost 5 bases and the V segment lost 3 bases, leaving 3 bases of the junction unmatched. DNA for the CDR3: TGTGCCAGCAGCTTTAGCGGGAGGGGGGACAATGAGCAGTTCTTC. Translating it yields CASSFSGRGDNEQFF. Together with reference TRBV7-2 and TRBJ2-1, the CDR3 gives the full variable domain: GAGVSQSPSNKVTEKGKDVELRCDPISGHTALYWYRQSLGQGLEFLIYFQGNSAPDKSGLPSDRFSAERTGGSVSTLTIQRTQQEDSAVYLCASSFSGRGDNEQFFGPGTRLTVL.

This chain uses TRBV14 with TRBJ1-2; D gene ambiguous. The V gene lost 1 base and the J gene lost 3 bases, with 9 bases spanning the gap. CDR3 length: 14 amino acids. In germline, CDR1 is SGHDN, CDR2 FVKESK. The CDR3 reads CASSQVQAYYGYTF. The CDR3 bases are TGTGCCAGCAGCCAAGTCCAGGCGTACTATGGCTACACCTTC. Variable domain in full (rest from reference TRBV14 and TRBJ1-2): EAGVTQFPSHSVIEKGQTVTLRCDPISGHDNLYWYRRVMGKEIKFLLHFVKESKQDESGMPNNRFLAERTGGTYSTLKVQPAELEDSGVYFCASSQVQAYYGYTFGSGTRLTVV.

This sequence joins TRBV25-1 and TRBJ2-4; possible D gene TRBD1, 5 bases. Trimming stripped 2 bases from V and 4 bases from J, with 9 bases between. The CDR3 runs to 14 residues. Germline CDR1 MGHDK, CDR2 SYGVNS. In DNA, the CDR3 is TGTGCCAGCAGTGAAGACAGTCCTAAAAACATTCAGTACTTC. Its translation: CASSEDSPKNIQYF.

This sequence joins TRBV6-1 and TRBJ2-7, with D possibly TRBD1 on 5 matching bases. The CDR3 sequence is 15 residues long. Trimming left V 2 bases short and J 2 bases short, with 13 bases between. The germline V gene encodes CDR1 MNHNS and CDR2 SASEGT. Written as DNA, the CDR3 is TGTGCCAGCAGTGAACCCCAGGGAATCCCCTACGAGCAGTACTTC. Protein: CASSEPQGIPYEQYF.

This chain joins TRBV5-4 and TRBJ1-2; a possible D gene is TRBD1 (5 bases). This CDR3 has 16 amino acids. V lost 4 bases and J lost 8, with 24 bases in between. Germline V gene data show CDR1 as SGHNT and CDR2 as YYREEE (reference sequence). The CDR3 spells CASSPRDGREVKGYTF. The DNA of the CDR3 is TGTGCCAGCAGCCCCCGGGACGGCAGGGAGGTTAAGGGCTACACCTTC.

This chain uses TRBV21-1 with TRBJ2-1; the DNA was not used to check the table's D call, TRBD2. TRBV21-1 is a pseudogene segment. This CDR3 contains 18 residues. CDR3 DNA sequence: TGTGCCAGCAGCAAAGGGCCTAGCGCTTACAGCTCCTACAATGAGCAGTTCTTC. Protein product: CASSKGPSAYSSYNEQFF.

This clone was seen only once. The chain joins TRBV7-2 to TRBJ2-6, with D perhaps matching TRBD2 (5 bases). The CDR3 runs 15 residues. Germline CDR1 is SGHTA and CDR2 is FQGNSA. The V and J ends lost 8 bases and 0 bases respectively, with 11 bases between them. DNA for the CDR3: TGTGCCAGCGGAGGACGAAACTCTGGGGCCAACGTCCTGACTTTC. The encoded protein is CASGGRNSGANVLTF.

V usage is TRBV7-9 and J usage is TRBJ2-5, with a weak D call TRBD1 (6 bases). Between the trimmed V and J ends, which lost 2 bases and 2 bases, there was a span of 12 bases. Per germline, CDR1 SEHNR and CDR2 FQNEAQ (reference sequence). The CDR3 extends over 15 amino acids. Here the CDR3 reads CASSLWGQPQETQYF. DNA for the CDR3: TGTGCCAGCAGCTTATGGGGGCAGCCTCAAGAGACCCAGTACTTC.

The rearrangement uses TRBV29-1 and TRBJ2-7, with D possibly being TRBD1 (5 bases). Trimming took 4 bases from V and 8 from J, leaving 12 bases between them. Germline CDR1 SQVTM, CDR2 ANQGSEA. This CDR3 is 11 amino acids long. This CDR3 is CSVGGLTQQYF. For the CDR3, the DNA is TGCAGCGTTGGGGGCCTTACGCAGCAGTACTTC.

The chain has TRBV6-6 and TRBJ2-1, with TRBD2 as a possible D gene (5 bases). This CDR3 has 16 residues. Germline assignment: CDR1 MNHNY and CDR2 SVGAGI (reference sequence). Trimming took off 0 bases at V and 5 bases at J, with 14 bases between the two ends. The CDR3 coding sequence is TGTGCCAGCAGTTACTCGATCCGGGATGGAGACAATGAGCAGTTCTTC. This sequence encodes CASSYSIRDGDNEQFF.

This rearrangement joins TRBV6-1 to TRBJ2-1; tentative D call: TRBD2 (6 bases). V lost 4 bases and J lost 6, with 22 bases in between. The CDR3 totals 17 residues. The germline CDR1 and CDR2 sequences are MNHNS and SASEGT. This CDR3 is CASSGGVRVLGSNEQFF. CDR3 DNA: TGTGCCAGCAGTGGGGGGGTCCGGGTCCTTGGGAGCAATGAGCAGTTCTTC.

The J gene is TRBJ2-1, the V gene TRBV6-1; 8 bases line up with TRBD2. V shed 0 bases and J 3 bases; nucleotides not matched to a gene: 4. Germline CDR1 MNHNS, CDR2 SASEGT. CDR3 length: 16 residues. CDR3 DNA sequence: TGTGCCAGCAGTGAAGCTGGGACTAGGGTCTACAATGAGCAGTTCTTC. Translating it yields CASSEAGTRVYNEQFF.

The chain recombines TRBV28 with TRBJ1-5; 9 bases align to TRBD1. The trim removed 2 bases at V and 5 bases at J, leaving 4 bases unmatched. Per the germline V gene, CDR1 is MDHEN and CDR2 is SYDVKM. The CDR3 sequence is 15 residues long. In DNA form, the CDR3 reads TGTGCCAGCAGTTTACCCCGGACAGGGGATCAGCCCCAGCATTTT. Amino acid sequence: CASSLPRTGDQPQHF.

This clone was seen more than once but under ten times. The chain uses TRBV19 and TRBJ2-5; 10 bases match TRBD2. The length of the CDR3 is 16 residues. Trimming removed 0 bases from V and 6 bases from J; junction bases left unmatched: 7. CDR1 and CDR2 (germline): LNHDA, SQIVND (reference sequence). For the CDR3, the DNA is TGTGCCAGTAGTATAGACCCAGCGGGAGGGGTCCAGACCCAGTACTTC. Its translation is CASSIDPAGGVQTQYF. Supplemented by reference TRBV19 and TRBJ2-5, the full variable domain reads DGGITQSPKYLFRKEGQNVTLSCEQNLNHDAMYWYRQDPGQGLRLIYYSQIVNDFQKGDIAEGYSVSREKKESFPLTVTSAQKNPTAFYLCASSIDPAGGVQTQYFGPGTRLLVL.

The CDR3 loop is CASSLEGGGRETQYF. CDR3 nucleotide sequence: TGTGCCAGCAGCTTGGAGGGAGGCGGGCGGGAGACCCAGTACTTC. The rearrangement links TRBV6-5 to TRBJ2-5, with D possibly matching TRBD2 (6 bases). Germline V gene data show CDR1 as MNHEY and CDR2 as SVGAGI. The CDR3 covers 15 residues. Trimming took off 6 bases at V and 5 bases at J, with 19 bases between the two ends.

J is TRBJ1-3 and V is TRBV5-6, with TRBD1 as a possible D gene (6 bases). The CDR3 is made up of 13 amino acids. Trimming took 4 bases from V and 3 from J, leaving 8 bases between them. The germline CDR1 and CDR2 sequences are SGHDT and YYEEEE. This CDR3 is CASSPRGGNTIYF. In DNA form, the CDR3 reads TGTGCCAGCAGCCCCAGGGGTGGAAACACCATATATTTT.

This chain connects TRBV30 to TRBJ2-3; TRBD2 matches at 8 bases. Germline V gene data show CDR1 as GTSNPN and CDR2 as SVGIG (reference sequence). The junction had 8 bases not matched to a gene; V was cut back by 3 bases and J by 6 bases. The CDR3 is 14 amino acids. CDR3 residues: CAWSLGTSGDTQYF. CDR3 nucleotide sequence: TGTGCCTGGAGCCTCGGGACTAGTGGGGATACGCAGTATTTT.

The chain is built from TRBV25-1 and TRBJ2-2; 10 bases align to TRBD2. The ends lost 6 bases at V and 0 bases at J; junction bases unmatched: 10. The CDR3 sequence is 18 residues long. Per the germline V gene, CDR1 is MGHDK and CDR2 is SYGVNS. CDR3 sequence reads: CASSPREGLAANTGELFF. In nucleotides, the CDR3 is TGTGCCAGCAGCCCGAGAGAAGGACTAGCGGCGAACACCGGGGAGCTGTTTTTT.

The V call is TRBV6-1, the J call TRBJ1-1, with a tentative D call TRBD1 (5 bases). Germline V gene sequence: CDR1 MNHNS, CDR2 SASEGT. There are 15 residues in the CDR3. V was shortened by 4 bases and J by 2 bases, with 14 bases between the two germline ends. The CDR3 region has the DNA TGTGCCAGCAGTGGAAACGGGGGTATAAACACTGAAGCTTTCTTT. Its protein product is CASSGNGGINTEAFF.

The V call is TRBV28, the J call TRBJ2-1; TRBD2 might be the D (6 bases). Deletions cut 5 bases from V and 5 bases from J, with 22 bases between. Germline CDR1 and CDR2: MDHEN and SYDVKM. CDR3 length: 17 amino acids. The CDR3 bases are TGTGCCAGCAGTGGACTATTCGCCGTTGGGGTCCACAATGAGCAGTTCTTC. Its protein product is CASSGLFAVGVHNEQFF.

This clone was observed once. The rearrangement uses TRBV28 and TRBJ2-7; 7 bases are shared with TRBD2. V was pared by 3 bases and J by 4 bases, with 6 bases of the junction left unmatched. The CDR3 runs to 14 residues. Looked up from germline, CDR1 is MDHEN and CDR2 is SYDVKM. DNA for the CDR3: TGTGCCAGCAGTTTCCCGGGGGGAGCATACGAGCAGTACTTC. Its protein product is CASSFPGGAYEQYF.

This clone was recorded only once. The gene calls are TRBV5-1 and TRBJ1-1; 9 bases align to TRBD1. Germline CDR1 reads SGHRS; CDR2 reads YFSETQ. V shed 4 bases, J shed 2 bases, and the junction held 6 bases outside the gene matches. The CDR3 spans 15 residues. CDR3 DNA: TGCGCCAGCAGCAGGGACAGGGAACTTAACACTGAAGCTTTCTTT. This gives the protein CASSRDRELNTEAFF.